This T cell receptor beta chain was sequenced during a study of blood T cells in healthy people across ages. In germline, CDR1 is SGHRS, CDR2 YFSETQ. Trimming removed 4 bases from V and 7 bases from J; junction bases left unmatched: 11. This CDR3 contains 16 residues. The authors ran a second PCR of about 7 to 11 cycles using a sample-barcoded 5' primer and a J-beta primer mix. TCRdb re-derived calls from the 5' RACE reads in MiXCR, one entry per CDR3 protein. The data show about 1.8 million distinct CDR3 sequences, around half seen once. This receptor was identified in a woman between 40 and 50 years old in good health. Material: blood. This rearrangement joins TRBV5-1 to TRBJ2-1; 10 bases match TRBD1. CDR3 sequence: CASSGRGQGLGNEQFF. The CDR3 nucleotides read TGCGCCAGCAGCGGCCGGGGACAGGGGTTGGGAAATGAGCAGTTCTTC.